This T cell receptor beta chain is from a study of breast tumors, draining lymph nodes, adjacent tissues. Broader study findings: The data were judged consistent with most tumor T cells coming from lymph node and expanding in tumor.

Germline V gene lookup returns CDR1 SEHNR and CDR2 FQNEAQ (reference sequence). This CDR3 region has 14 residues. V lost 2 bases and J lost 5; bases outside the gene matches: 3. TCRdb processed the multiplex PCR reads anew with MiXCR; each CDR3 protein has one entry. The top ten hold approximately 2.2% of the sample, which has about 140,000 distinct CDR3 sequences, around a third seen once. Breast cancer patients provided tissue from their axillary draining lymph nodes. This clonotype was seen ten or more times. Its antigen is currently unknown. The sequenced material came from axillary lymph node tissue. This TCR was recovered from a female donor with breast cancer. Some clones in this sample may be carry-over from other donors' samples. The chain recombines TRBV7-9 with TRBJ2-1; 7 nucleotides line up with TRBD2. CDR3 bases: TGTGCCAGCAGCTTAACTAGCGCGAACAATGAGCAGTTCTTC. Translation: CASSLTSANNEQFF.